The entry that follows covers one T cell receptor beta chain sequence. Its specificity is unknown. Individual cDNA molecules were tagged with unique molecular identifiers. Using its own MiXCR run on the 5' RACE reads, TCRdb lists one record per CDR3 protein. The table includes around 82,000 distinct CDR3 sequences, roughly 14% detected once. These data come from a study of early T cells in non-severe SARS-CoV-2 infection. Across the whole study: Unsorted whole blood bulk RNA was sequenced, with unpaired chains.

From germline, CDR1 is SGHAT and CDR2 FQNNGV. With 5 bases clipped from V and 5 bases from J, the junction kept 12 bases outside the gene matches. The CDR3 covers 16 residues. Findings and limits, study-wide: Using VDJdb, the matching emphasized anti-spike CD8 responses while missing private and CD4 specificities.

Specimen: whole blood. The chain recombines TRBV11-2 with TRBJ2-1; 7 positions match TRBD2. The sequence was obtained from an adult who was a healthcare worker with PCR-confirmed SARS-CoV-2 infection or an uninfected control (not recorded which). The CDR3 loop reads CASSPTGTNSHNEQFF. The CDR3 bases are TGTGCCAGCAGCCCTACCGGGACTAATTCCCACAATGAGCAGTTCTTC.